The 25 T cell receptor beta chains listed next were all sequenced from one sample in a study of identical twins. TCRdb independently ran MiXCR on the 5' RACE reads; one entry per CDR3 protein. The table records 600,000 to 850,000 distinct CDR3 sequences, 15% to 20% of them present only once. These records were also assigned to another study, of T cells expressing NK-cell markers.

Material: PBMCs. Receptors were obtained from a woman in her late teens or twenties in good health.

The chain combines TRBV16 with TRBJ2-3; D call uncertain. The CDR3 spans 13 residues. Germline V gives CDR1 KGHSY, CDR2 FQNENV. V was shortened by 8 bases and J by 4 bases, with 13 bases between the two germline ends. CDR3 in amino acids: CASHLRSSDTQYF. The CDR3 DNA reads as TGTGCCAGCCACCTCCGAAGCTCAGATACGCAGTATTTT.

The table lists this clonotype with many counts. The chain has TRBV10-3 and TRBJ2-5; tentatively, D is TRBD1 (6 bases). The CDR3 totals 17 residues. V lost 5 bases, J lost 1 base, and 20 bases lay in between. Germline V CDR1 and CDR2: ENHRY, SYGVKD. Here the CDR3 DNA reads TGTGCCATCAGTTCACTACAGGGAAATTCTTTCCAAGAGACCCAGTACTTC. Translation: CAISSLQGNSFQETQYF.

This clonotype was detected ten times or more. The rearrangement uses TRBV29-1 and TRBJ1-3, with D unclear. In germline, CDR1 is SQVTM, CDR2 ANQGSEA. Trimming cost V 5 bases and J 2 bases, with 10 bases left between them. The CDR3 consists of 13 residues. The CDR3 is CSVYKGAGNTIYF. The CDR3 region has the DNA TGCAGCGTTTACAAGGGTGCTGGAAACACCATATATTTT.

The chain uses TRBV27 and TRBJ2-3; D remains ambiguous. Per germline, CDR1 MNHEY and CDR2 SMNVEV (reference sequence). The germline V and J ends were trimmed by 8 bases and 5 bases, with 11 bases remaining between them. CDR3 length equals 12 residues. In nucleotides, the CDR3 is TGTGCCAGCTTCAGTTCGAGAGATACGCAGTATTTT. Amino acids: CASFSSRDTQYF.

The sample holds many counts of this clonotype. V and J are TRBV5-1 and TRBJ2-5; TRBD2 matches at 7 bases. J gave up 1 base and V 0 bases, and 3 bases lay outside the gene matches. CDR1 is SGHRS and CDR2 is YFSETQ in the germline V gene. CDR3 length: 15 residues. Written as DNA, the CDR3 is TGCGCCAGCAGCTTGGCCACGGGGGGCCAAGAGACCCAGTACTTC. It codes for CASSLATGGQETQYF.

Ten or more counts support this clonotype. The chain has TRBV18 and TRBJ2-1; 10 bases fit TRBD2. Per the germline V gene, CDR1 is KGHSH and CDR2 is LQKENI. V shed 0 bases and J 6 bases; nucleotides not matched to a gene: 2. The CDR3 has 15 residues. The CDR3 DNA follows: TGTGCCAGCTCACCACCCTTAGCGGGAGGCAATGAGCAGTTCTTC. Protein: CASSPPLAGGNEQFF.

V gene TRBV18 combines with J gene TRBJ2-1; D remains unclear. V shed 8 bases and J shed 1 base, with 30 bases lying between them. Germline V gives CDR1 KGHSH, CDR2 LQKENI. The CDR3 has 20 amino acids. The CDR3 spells CASTLVQVYGFTKSYNEQFF. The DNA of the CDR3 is TGTGCCAGCACCCTGGTCCAAGTGTATGGGTTTACGAAATCCTACAATGAGCAGTTCTTC. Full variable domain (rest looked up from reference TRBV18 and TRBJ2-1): NAGVMQNPRHLVRRRGQEARLRCSPMKGHSHVYWYRQLPEEGLKFMVYLQKENIIDESGMPKERFSAEFPKEGPSILRIQQVVRGDSAAYFCASTLVQVYGFTKSYNEQFFGPGTRLTVL.

The CDR3 coding sequence is TGTGCCAGCAGTTCTAGGACTAGCGGGAGTGGGGAGACCCAGTACTTC. As protein: CASSSRTSGSGETQYF. The V call is TRBV12-3 or TRBV12-4, the J call TRBJ2-5; 13 bases agree with TRBD2. CDR3 length: 16 residues. The V gene end was trimmed by 4 bases and the J gene end by 5 bases; junction bases not matched to a gene: 7.

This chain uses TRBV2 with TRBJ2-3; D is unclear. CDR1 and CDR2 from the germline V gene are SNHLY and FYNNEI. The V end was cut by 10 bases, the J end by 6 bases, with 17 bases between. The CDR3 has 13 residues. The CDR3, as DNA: TGTGCCACCTGGGCCCGAGGCCCGGATACGCAGTATTTT. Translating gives CATWARGPDTQYF.

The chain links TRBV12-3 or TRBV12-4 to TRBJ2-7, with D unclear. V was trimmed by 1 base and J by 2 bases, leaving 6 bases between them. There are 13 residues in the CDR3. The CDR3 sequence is CASSLGNPYEQYF. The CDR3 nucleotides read TGTGCCAGCAGTTTAGGGAACCCCTACGAGCAGTACTTC.

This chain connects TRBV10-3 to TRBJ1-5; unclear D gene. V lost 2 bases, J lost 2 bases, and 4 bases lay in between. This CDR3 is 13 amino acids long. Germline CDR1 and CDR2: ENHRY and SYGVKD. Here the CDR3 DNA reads TGTGCCATCAGTGAGCCTGGCAATCAGCCCCAGCATTTT. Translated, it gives CAISEPGNQPQHF.

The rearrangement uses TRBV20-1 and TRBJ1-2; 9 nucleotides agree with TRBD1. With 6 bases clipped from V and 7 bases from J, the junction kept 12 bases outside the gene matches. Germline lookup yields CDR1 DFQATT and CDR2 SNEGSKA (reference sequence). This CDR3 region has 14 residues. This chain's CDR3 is CSALRSPGQGGYTF. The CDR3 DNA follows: TGCAGTGCCTTAAGATCTCCGGGACAGGGTGGCTACACCTTC.

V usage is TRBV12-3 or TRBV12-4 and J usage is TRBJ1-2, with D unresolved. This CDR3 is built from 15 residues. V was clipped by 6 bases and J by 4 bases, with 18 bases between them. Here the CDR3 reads CASRKDLRAIYGYTF. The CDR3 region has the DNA TGTGCCAGCAGAAAAGACCTGCGGGCTATCTATGGCTACACCTTC.

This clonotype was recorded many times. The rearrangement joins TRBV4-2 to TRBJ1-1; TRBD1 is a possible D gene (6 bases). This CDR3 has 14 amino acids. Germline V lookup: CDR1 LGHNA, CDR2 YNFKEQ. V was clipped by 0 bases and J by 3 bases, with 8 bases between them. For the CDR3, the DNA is TGTGCCAGCAGCCAAGACTCAGGGGACACTGAAGCTTTCTTT. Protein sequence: CASSQDSGDTEAFF.

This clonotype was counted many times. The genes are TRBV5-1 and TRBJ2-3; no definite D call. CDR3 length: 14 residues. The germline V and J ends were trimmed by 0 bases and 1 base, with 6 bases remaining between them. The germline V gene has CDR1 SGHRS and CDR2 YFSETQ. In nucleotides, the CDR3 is TGCGCCAGCAGCTTGGCCCCAGGCACAGATACGCAGTATTTT. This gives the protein CASSLAPGTDTQYF.

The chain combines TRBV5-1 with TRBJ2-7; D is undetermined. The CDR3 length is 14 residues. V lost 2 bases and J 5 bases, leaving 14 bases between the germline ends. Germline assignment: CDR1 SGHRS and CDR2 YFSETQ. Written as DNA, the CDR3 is TGCGCCAGCAGCTTCCGTTTTCTGGTTCACGAGCAGTACTTC. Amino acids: CASSFRFLVHEQYF.

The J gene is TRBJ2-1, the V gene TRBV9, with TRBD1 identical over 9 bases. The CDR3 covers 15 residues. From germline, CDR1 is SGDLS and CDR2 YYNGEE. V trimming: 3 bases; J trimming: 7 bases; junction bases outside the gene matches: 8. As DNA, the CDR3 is TGTGCCAGCAGCGCCCGACAGGGGGTCGGGAATGAGCAGTTCTTC. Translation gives CASSARQGVGNEQFF.

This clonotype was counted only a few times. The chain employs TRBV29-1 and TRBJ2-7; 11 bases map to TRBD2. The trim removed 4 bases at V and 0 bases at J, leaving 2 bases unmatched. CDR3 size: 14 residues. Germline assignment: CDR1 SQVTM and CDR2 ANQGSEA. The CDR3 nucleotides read TGCAGCGTTGGCGGGACTAGCGGCTCCTACGAGCAGTACTTC. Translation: CSVGGTSGSYEQYF.

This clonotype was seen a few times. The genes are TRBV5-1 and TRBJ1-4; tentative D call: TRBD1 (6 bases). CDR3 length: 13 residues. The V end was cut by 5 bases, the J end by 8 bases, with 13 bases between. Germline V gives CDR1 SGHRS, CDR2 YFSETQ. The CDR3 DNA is TGCGCCAGCAGGAGGACAGAAGTAGAAAAACTGTTTTTT. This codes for CASRRTEVEKLFF.

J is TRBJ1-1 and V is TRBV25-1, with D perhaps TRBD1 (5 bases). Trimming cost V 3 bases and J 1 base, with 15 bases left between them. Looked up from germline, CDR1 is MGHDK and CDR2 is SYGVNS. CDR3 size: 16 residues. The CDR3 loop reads CASSDKWGTRNTEAFF. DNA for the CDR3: TGTGCCAGCAGTGACAAATGGGGCACCCGGAACACTGAAGCTTTCTTT.

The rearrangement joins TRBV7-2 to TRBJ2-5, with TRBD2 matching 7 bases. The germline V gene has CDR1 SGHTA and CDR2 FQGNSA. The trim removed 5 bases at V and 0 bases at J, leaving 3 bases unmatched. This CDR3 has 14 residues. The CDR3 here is CASSPGGDQETQYF. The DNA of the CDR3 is TGTGCCAGCAGCCCGGGAGGAGACCAAGAGACCCAGTACTTC.

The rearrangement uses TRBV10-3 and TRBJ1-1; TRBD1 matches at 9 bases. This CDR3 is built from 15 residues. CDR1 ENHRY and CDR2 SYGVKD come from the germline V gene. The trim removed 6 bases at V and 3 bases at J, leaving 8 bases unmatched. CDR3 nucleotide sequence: TGTGCCATCAGAGCAGCCGGGACAGGGTACACTGAAGCTTTCTTT. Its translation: CAIRAAGTGYTEAFF.

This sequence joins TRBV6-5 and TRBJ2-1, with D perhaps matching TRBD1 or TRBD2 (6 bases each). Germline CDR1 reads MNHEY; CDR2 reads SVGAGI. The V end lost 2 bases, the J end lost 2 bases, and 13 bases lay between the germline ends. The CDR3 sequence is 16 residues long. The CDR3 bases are TGTGCCAGCAGTTACAGGGGGACTTACCCCTACAATGAGCAGTTCTTC. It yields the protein CASSYRGTYPYNEQFF.

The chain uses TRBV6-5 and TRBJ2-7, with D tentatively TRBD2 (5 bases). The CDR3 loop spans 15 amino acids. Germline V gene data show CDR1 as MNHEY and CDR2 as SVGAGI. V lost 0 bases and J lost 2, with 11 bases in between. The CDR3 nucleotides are TGTGCCAGCAGTTACTCACCTAGCCCAACCTACGAGCAGTACTTC. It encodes CASSYSPSPTYEQYF.

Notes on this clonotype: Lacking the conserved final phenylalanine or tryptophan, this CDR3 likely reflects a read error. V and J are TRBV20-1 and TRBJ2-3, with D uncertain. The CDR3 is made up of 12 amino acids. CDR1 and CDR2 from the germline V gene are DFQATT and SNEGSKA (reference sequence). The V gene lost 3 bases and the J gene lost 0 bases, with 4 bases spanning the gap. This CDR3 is CSASPSTDTQYL. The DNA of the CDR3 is TGCAGTGCTAGTCCTAGCACAGATACGCAGTATTTA.